This TCR beta chain was recovered during a study of post-analysis software for immune sequencing data. Unique molecular identifiers were present in the TCR beta cDNA libraries. TCRdb reprocessed the PCR reads with MiXCR, giving one entry per CDR3 protein. The sample has a few hundred thousand distinct CDR3 sequences, less than 35% seen once. Only a few counts were recorded for this clonotype. What was sequenced was blood. The sequence derives from a girl between 5 and 17 years old with multiple sclerosis.

This CDR3 reads CASSETAGNTIYF. For the CDR3, the DNA is TGCGCCAGCAGTGAGACAGCTGGAAACACCATATATTTT. V gene TRBV10-2 combines with J gene TRBJ1-3, with D unclear. V was cut by 2 bases and J by 2 bases, with 4 bases left in between. The V gene's germline CDR1 is WSHSY and CDR2 SAAADI. The CDR3 runs 13 residues.